A single sample is the source of the 16 T cell receptor beta chains below, sequenced in a study of T-cell memory formation after mild COVID-19. TCRdb re-called the 5' RACE reads through MiXCR, storing one row per CDR3 protein. The top ten hold around 40% of the sample, which has more than 85,000 distinct CDR3 sequences, 8.5% to 14% seen once. The source material was PBMCs or a T cell subset sorted from them (not recorded which). The receptor source for this set is a man aged 18 to 30 who had mild COVID-19 (a few samples of this study predate the infection). Cell type and time point are not known.

This clonotype was counted a few times. The rearrangement links TRBV12-3 or TRBV12-4 to TRBJ1-2; 8 positions match TRBD1. This CDR3 is built from 15 residues. With V trimmed by 1 base and J by 4 bases, 5 bases remained unmatched. The CDR3 nucleotides read TGTGCCAGCAGTTTAGACAGGGGGATAGGCTATGGCTACACCTTC. Encoded protein: CASSLDRGIGYGYTF.

A few counts support this clonotype. The chain recombines TRBV9 with TRBJ2-5; possibly TRBD2 for D (7 bases). V was shortened by 0 bases and J by 5 bases, with 11 bases between the two germline ends. The CDR3 totals 14 residues. Germline CDR1 SGDLS, CDR2 YYNGEE. CDR3 amino acids: CASSVEGGAETQYF. The CDR3 DNA follows: TGTGCCAGCAGCGTAGAGGGGGGGGCCGAGACCCAGTACTTC.

This clonotype was counted ten times or more. This chain links TRBV5-1 with TRBJ1-2; D is ambiguous. Germline lookup yields CDR1 SGHRS and CDR2 YFSETQ. V lost 5 bases, J lost 4 bases, and 9 bases lay in between. The CDR3 length is 12 residues. CDR3 sequence reads: CASSSGSYGYTF. The CDR3 DNA follows: TGCGCCAGCAGTTCCGGAAGCTATGGCTACACCTTC.

J is TRBJ2-7 and V is TRBV20-1, with D perhaps TRBD2 (5 bases). The CDR3 covers 14 residues. The V gene lost 6 bases and the J gene lost 3 bases, with 18 bases spanning the gap. CDR1 DFQATT and CDR2 SNEGSKA come from the germline V gene (reference sequence). The CDR3 bases are TGCAGTGCCAATCCCGGGAAAAGGAGCTACGAGCAGTACTTC. It translates to CSANPGKRSYEQYF.

This clonotype was seen more than once but under ten times. This chain connects TRBV5-1 to TRBJ2-7, with D unresolved. Germline loops: CDR1 SGHRS, CDR2 YFSETQ. The V and J ends lost 4 bases and 4 bases respectively, with 12 bases between them. This CDR3 region has 13 residues. The CDR3 region has the DNA TGCGCCAGCAGCGTAGACCCAACATACGAGCAGTACGTC. This codes for CASSVDPTYEQYV.

This chain links TRBV5-1 with TRBJ2-2; 8 bases line up with TRBD1. V shed 0 bases, J shed 3 bases, and the junction held 1 base outside the gene matches. This CDR3 has 15 residues. Germline V CDR1 and CDR2: SGHRS, YFSETQ. The CDR3 protein is CASSLGQGHTGELFF. CDR3 bases: TGCGCCAGCAGCTTGGGACAGGGGCACACCGGGGAGCTGTTTTTT.

This clonotype was observed a few times. The CDR3 coding sequence is TGCGCCAGCAGCCAAGGCCCGGGACAAGCGGATGGTGAGCAGTTCTTC. The encoded protein is CASSQGPGQADGEQFF. The gene calls are TRBV4-1 and TRBJ2-1; possibly TRBD1 for D (6 bases). Per the germline V gene, CDR1 is MGHRA and CDR2 is YSYEKL. V was cut by 1 base and J by 9 bases, with 19 bases left in between. The CDR3 extends over 16 amino acids.

There are a few counts of this clonotype. The chain joins TRBV5-5 to TRBJ1-1; D may be TRBD1 (5 bases). The length of the CDR3 is 15 residues. V was clipped by 2 bases and J by 1 base, with 12 bases between them. Germline CDR1 and CDR2: SGHKS and YYEKEE (reference sequence). The CDR3 spells CASSLQVMENTEAFF. The DNA for the CDR3 is TGTGCCAGCAGCTTACAGGTTATGGAGAACACTGAAGCTTTCTTT.

This clonotype has a handful of counts. This chain links TRBV18 with TRBJ2-2, with 7 bases that match TRBD1. This CDR3 region has 15 residues. Per germline, CDR1 KGHSH and CDR2 LQKENI. V lost 3 bases and J lost 7; bases outside the gene matches: 8. CDR3 region: CASSPGDRAGGELFF. CDR3 nucleotides: TGTGCCAGCTCACCTGGTGACAGGGCCGGCGGGGAGCTGTTTTTT.

This clonotype has more than one count but fewer than ten. V usage is TRBV4-3 and J usage is TRBJ2-7; TRBD1 might be the D (5 bases). There are 14 residues in the CDR3. CDR1 is LGHNA, CDR2 YSLEER, per germline. Trimming pared 3 bases from V and 2 bases from J, leaving 11 bases between. The CDR3 region is CASSQTTVTYEQYF. CDR3 DNA sequence: TGCGCCAGCAGCCAGACGACAGTTACCTACGAGCAGTACTTC.

This chain joins TRBV10-2 and TRBJ1-2, with a tentative D call TRBD1 (6 bases). The germline V and J ends were trimmed by 2 bases and 8 bases, with 21 bases remaining between them. The CDR3 runs 16 residues. The germline V gene has CDR1 WSHSY and CDR2 SAAADI. CDR3 amino acids: CASSETPGAPGRGYTF. CDR3 DNA: TGCGCCAGCAGTGAGACCCCAGGGGCCCCCGGTAGAGGCTACACCTTC.

There are many counts of this clonotype. The chain carries TRBV7-9 and TRBJ2-1, with 7 bases identical to TRBD1. The CDR3 is 14 amino acids. The germline V gene encodes CDR1 SEHNR and CDR2 FQNEAQ (reference sequence). V trimming: 5 bases; J trimming: 6 bases; junction bases outside the gene matches: 7. CDR3 sequence reads: CASSPGQAPNEQFF. Written as DNA, the CDR3 is TGTGCCAGCAGCCCCGGACAGGCGCCCAATGAGCAGTTCTTC.

This clonotype was counted a few times. The chain couples TRBV24-1 to TRBJ2-2; D ambiguous. Germline CDR1 and CDR2: KGHDR and SFDVKD. This CDR3 spans 13 amino acids. V dropped 7 bases and J dropped 0 bases, with 5 bases sitting between them. The CDR3 reads CATRTANTGELFF. CDR3 nucleotide sequence: TGTGCCACCAGGACCGCGAACACCGGGGAGCTGTTTTTT.

The chain couples TRBV7-9 to TRBJ1-2; D remains unclear. The CDR3 totals 14 residues. Trimming took off 4 bases at V and 0 bases at J, with 9 bases between the two ends. Germline assignment: CDR1 SEHNR and CDR2 FQNEAQ (reference sequence). Here the CDR3 reads CASSSGGTNYGYTF. As DNA, the CDR3 is TGTGCCAGCAGCTCGGGAGGGACTAACTATGGCTACACCTTC.

In this sample, this clonotype turned up many times. The chain joins TRBV5-1 to TRBJ2-5; a possible D gene is TRBD2 (7 bases). The CDR3 sequence is 17 residues long. CDR1 is SGHRS, CDR2 YFSETQ, per germline. V was clipped by 0 bases and J by 3 bases, with 18 bases between them. DNA of the CDR3: TGCGCCAGCAGCTTGGCCACCACGGGGGGCGCGGAAGAGACCCAGTACTTC. This encodes CASSLATTGGAEETQYF.

The V gene is TRBV20-1, the J gene TRBJ2-1; D unresolved. V was shortened by 4 bases and J by 5 bases, with 18 bases between the two germline ends. CDR1 and CDR2 (germline): DFQATT, SNEGSKA (reference sequence). The CDR3 covers 15 residues. This CDR3 is CSAKWTFPVHNEQFF. CDR3 in DNA: TGCAGTGCTAAGTGGACCTTCCCTGTTCACAATGAGCAGTTCTTC.